What follows are 21 T cell receptor beta chains derived from one specimen sequenced in a study of PD-1 blockade in classical Hodgkin lymphoma. Relapse after autologous stem cell transplantation occurred in every patient, and brentuximab vedotin exposure varied. The table came from immunoSEQ multiplex PCR; TCRdb's copy has only in-frame clones and leaves some out. The sample carries more than 85,000 clones, approximately 91% recorded once. Material: peripheral blood mononuclear cells (PBMCs), obtained before the second cycle of nivolumab. Receptors were obtained from a human donor with classical Hodgkin lymphoma.

J is TRBJ1-1 and V is TRBV25-1; the match to TRBD1 covers 9 bases. Trimming at V came to 3 bases and at J to 2 bases, leaving 1 base not matched to a gene. CDR1 and CDR2 (germline): MGHDK, SYGVNS. This CDR3 is built from 14 residues. The CDR3 is CASSETGGNTEAFF. CDR3 sequence (DNA): TGTGCCAGCAGTGAGACAGGGGGAAACACTGAAGCTTTCTTT.

The chain combines TRBV19 with TRBJ1-5, with 7 nucleotides matching TRBD1. Germline V CDR1 and CDR2: LNHDA, SQIVND (reference sequence). The CDR3 runs to 14 residues. V dropped 4 bases and J dropped 6; count of bases not matched to a gene: 6. The DNA for the CDR3 is TGTGCCAGTAGTACCACAGGGGAGGGTCAGCCCCAGCATTTT. Translating gives CASSTTGEGQPQHF.

This chain links TRBV12-5 with TRBJ2-1, with TRBD2 identical over 11 bases. The V and J ends lost 2 bases and 6 bases, in that order; junction bases with no gene match: 6. Germline V gives CDR1 LGHNT, CDR2 FRNRAP. CDR3 length: 16 residues. The CDR3 DNA follows: TGTGCTAGTGGTTTGATAACTAGCGGGAGCTTCAATGAGCAGTTCTTC. Its protein is CASGLITSGSFNEQFF.

V usage is TRBV10-1 and J usage is TRBJ1-1, with a weak D call TRBD1 (5 bases). This CDR3 has 16 residues. Trimming cost V 2 bases and J 2 bases, with 15 bases left between them. The V gene's germline CDR1 is WNHNN and CDR2 SYGVQD (reference sequence). The CDR3 region has the DNA TGCGCCAGCAGTGAGAGGTCCCTGACAGATAACACTGAAGCTTTCTTT. This encodes CASSERSLTDNTEAFF.

The chain combines TRBV19 with TRBJ1-2; 9 bases fit TRBD1. V dropped 4 bases and J dropped 4; count of bases not matched to a gene: 7. Per the germline V gene, CDR1 is LNHDA and CDR2 is SQIVND (reference sequence). This CDR3 is built from 15 residues. This CDR3 is CASSRTGGLAYGYTF. The DNA for the CDR3 is TGTGCCAGTAGTAGAACAGGGGGCCTCGCCTATGGCTACACCTTC.

The V and J genes are TRBV6-5 and TRBJ1-2; 7 nucleotides agree with TRBD1. The CDR3 contains 14 residues. Germline V gives CDR1 MNHEY, CDR2 SVGAGI. V shed 0 bases, J shed 6 bases, and the junction held 4 bases outside the gene matches. Here the CDR3 DNA reads TGTGCCAGCAGTTACTCGAGACAGGGAAATGGCTACACCTTC. Protein: CASSYSRQGNGYTF.

This rearrangement joins TRBV28 to TRBJ1-5; TRBD1 matches 7 bases. This CDR3 is built from 14 residues. Per germline, CDR1 MDHEN and CDR2 SYDVKM. Losses at the gene ends were 3 bases for V and 4 bases for J; bases not matched to a gene: 3. The CDR3 sequence is CASSFGDRNQPQHF. CDR3 coding DNA: TGTGCCAGCAGTTTCGGGGACAGAAATCAGCCCCAGCATTTT.

The chain uses TRBV28 and TRBJ2-1, with TRBD1 matching over 9 bases. V gave up 2 bases and J gave up 5 bases; unmatched junction bases: 13. CDR1 MDHEN and CDR2 SYDVKM come from the germline V gene. The CDR3 extends over 18 amino acids. The CDR3 DNA reads as TGTGCCAGCAGTTTAAAGGTACAGGGGGCAACCCTAGACAATGAGCAGTTCTTC. Translating it yields CASSLKVQGATLDNEQFF.

The chain carries TRBV27 and TRBJ1-2; 7 bases are shared with TRBD1. J gave up 6 bases and V 5 bases, and 6 bases lay outside the gene matches. Germline V lookup: CDR1 MNHEY, CDR2 SMNVEV (reference sequence). There are 13 residues in the CDR3. The CDR3 DNA follows: TGTGCCAGCAGTCGGACAGGCCTACATGGCTACACCTTC. It yields the protein CASSRTGLHGYTF.

This clone was counted a few times. The CDR3 sequence: CASNPRTSGRGGELFF. DNA for the CDR3: TGTGCCAGTAACCCACGGACTAGCGGGAGAGGCGGGGAGCTGTTTTTT. The chain uses TRBV19 and TRBJ2-2; 13 bases are shared with TRBD2. The CDR3 runs 16 residues. The junction had 9 bases not matched to a gene; V was cut back by 7 bases and J by 7 bases. CDR1 is LNHDA, CDR2 SQIVND, per germline (reference sequence).

The DNA for the CDR3 is TGTGCCAGCAGTCTACAATCGATGCGTTACAATGAGCAGTTCTTC. Translating gives CASSLQSMRYNEQFF. The chain has TRBV27 and TRBJ2-1; D is uncertain. The CDR3 contains 15 residues. Germline V gene data show CDR1 as MNHEY and CDR2 as SMNVEV (reference sequence). With 5 bases removed from V and 4 bases from J, the gap between germline ends came to 15 bases.

The genes are TRBV7-9 and TRBJ1-5; D may be TRBD1 (5 bases). The CDR3 contains 16 residues. Trimming removed 3 bases at V and 2 bases at J, with 14 bases between. CDR1 is SEHNR, CDR2 FQNEAQ, per germline (reference sequence). The CDR3 DNA follows: TGTGCCAGCAGCTTCGCCGGGGGAGTCGGCAATCAGCCCCAGCATTTT. Protein: CASSFAGGVGNQPQHF.

The chain recombines TRBV25-1 with TRBJ2-5, with 8 bases aligning to TRBD1. The V segment lost 1 base and the J segment 2 bases; nucleotides outside the gene matches: 12. In germline, CDR1 is MGHDK, CDR2 SYGVNS. The CDR3 sequence is 18 residues long. CDR3 amino acids: CASSESTFTGQGQETQYF. DNA for the CDR3: TGTGCCAGCAGTGAATCTACCTTTACTGGACAGGGTCAAGAGACCCAGTACTTC.

This sequence joins TRBV28 and TRBJ1-2; no reliable D call. V lost 4 bases to trimming and J lost 8 bases, with 17 bases between them. Per the germline V gene, CDR1 is MDHEN and CDR2 is SYDVKM. CDR3 length: 14 residues. Here the CDR3 reads CASSSTRVVRGYTF. The CDR3 coding sequence is TGTGCCAGCAGTTCCACTCGAGTGGTAAGAGGCTACACCTTC.

V and J are TRBV27 and TRBJ2-5; 12 bases are a match to TRBD2. This CDR3 is built from 14 residues. Germline lookup yields CDR1 MNHEY and CDR2 SMNVEV (reference sequence). J was trimmed by 5 bases and V by 7 bases; bases with no gene match: 5. CDR3 protein: CASMASGREETQYF. In DNA form, the CDR3 reads TGTGCCAGCATGGCTAGCGGGAGGGAGGAGACCCAGTACTTC.

The chain joins TRBV2 to TRBJ2-2; D is possibly TRBD2 (5 bases). Between the trimmed V and J ends, which lost 2 bases and 1 base, there was a span of 5 bases. Germline CDR1 reads SNHLY; CDR2 reads FYNNEI. This CDR3 is built from 14 residues. The CDR3 nucleotides read TGTGCCAGCAGTGAACGGGAGAACACCGGGGAGCTGTTTTTT. This sequence encodes CASSERENTGELFF.

This clone was picked up one time. The rearrangement uses TRBV18 and TRBJ2-3; 9 nucleotides match TRBD1. Germline assignment: CDR1 KGHSH and CDR2 LQKENI. V lost 3 bases and J lost 3; bases outside the gene matches: 4. The CDR3 contains 15 residues. The CDR3 spells CASSPGTGRTDTQYF. Here the CDR3 DNA reads TGTGCCAGCTCACCTGGGACAGGGCGGACAGATACGCAGTATTTT.

J is TRBJ1-2 and V is TRBV5-1; perhaps TRBD1 as D (6 bases). Trimming pared 0 bases from V and 0 bases from J, leaving 9 bases between. The germline V gene encodes CDR1 SGHRS and CDR2 YFSETQ. The length of the CDR3 is 15 residues. This CDR3 reads CASSLGDRSNYGYTF. CDR3 DNA sequence: TGCGCCAGCAGCTTGGGTGACAGGTCTAACTATGGCTACACCTTC.

The chain couples TRBV27 to TRBJ2-6; D ambiguous. V was trimmed by 5 bases and J by 1 base, leaving 9 bases between them. There are 15 residues in the CDR3. Germline lookup yields CDR1 MNHEY and CDR2 SMNVEV (reference sequence). CDR3: CASSLKPSGANVLTF. CDR3 in DNA: TGTGCCAGCAGTCTAAAACCTTCTGGGGCCAACGTCCTGACTTTC. Complete variable domain (other parts from reference TRBV27 and TRBJ2-6): EAQVTQNPRYLITVTGKKLTVTCSQNMNHEYMSWYRQDPGLGLRQIYYSMNVEVTDKGDVPEGYKVSRKEKRNFPLILESPSPNQTSLYFCASSLKPSGANVLTFGAGSRLTVL.

The genes are TRBV11-2 and TRBJ2-6, with D uncertain. The CDR3 spans 16 residues. Germline values: CDR1 SGHAT, CDR2 FQNNGV. V was pared by 0 bases and J by 0 bases, with 6 bases between. DNA for the CDR3: TGTGCCAGCAGCTTAGATCTCGTCTCTGGGGCCAACGTCCTGACTTTC. Protein product: CASSLDLVSGANVLTF.

The chain carries TRBV7-2 and TRBJ2-7; 7 bases are shared with TRBD1. The CDR3 has 15 residues. V was pared by 5 bases and J by 3 bases, with 10 bases of the junction left unmatched. Germline V gene data show CDR1 as SGHTA and CDR2 as FQGNSA. The DNA for the CDR3 is TGTGCCAGCAGCCCCACCACAGGGGCGATCTACGAGCAGTACTTC. Translated, it gives CASSPTTGAIYEQYF.